This T cell receptor (beta chain) appears in the sequencing data of a study of CD8 T cells in Susac syndrome. Reverse transcription used about 0.45 to 1 ug RNA and random hexamers. Coverage of TCR beta CDR3 amplification by immunoSEQ multiplex PCR extended to 54 Vbeta and 13 Jbeta. TCRdb independently ran MiXCR on the immunoSEQ multiplex PCR reads; one entry per CDR3 protein. The sample has some 130,000 distinct CDR3 sequences; 80% are singletons. The germline V and J ends were trimmed by 0 bases and 3 bases, with 9 bases remaining between them. The CDR3 loop spans 15 amino acids. Germline loops: CDR1 LNHDA, CDR2 SQIVND (reference sequence).

Sequencing was performed on CD8+ T cells from PBMCs. V is TRBV19 and J is TRBJ1-5; D is unresolved. The TCR was taken from a human donor with multiple sclerosis. The chain's CDR3 is CASSIDLTANQPQHF. CDR3 DNA: TGTGCCAGTAGTATAGATCTAACCGCCAATCAGCCCCAGCATTTT.